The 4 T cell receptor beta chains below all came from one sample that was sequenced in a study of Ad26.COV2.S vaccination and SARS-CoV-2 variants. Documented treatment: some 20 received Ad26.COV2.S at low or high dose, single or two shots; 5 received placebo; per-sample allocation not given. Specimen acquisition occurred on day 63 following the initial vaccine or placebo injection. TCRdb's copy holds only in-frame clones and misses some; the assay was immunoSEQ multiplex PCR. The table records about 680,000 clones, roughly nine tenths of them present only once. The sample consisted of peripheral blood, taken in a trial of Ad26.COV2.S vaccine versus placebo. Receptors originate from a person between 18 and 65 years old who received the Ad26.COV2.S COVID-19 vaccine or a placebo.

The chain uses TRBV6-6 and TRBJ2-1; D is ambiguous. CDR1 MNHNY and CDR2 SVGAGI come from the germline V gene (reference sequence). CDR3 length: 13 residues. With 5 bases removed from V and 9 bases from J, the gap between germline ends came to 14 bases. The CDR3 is CASSPPTPGEQFF. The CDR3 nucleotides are TGTGCCAGCAGTCCCCCGACCCCCGGTGAGCAGTTCTTC.

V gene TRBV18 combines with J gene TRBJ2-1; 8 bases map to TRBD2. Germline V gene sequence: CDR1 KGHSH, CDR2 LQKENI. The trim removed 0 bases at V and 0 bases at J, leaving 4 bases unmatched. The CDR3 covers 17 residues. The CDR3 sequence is CASSPPASGLSYNEQFF. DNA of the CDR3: TGTGCCAGCTCACCACCGGCTAGCGGGCTCTCCTACAATGAGCAGTTCTTC.

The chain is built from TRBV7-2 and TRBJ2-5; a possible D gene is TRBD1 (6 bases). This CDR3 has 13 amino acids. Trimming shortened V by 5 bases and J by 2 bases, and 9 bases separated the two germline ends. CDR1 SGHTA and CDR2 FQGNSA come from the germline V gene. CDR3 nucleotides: TGTGCCAGCAGCCCGGGACAACAAGAGACCCAGTACTTC. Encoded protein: CASSPGQQETQYF.

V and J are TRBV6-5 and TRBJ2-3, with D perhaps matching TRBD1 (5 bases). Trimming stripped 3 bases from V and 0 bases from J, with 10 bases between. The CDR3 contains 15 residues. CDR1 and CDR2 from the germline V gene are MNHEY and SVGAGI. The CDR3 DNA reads TGTGCCAGCAGTTATGCCCCAGGGAGCACAGATACGCAGTATTTT. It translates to CASSYAPGSTDTQYF.